This T cell receptor (beta chain) was found in a study of blood T cell repertoires in COVID-19. At the level of the study: PBMCs, B-cell-depleted T cells, or T cells were the source of the cDNA or gDNA that made up the material.

There are 16 residues in the CDR3. Per the germline V gene, CDR1 is LGHDT and CDR2 is YNNKEL (reference sequence). Between the trimmed V and J ends, which lost 5 bases and 4 bases, there was a span of 18 bases. In the original workflow: How many nucleated cells were present was estimated from reference gene primer amplification. Produced via immunoSEQ multiplex PCR; TCRdb's table is partial and in-frame only. V and J calls and clone size come straight from that table; D and trimming were deduced from the DNA. The profile covers roughly 220,000 clones, with around 80% appearing a single time and approximately 20% taken by the ten largest.

The chain employs TRBV3-1 (or the pseudogene TRBV3-2) and TRBJ1-3; tentative D call: TRBD1 (6 bases). The sequence came from a man under 40 with active or convalescent COVID-19. The sample was peripheral blood. CDR3 DNA sequence: TGTGCCAGCAGCGCCCACACAGGGCCCATAGGAAACACCATATATTTT. This encodes CASSAHTGPIGNTIYF.